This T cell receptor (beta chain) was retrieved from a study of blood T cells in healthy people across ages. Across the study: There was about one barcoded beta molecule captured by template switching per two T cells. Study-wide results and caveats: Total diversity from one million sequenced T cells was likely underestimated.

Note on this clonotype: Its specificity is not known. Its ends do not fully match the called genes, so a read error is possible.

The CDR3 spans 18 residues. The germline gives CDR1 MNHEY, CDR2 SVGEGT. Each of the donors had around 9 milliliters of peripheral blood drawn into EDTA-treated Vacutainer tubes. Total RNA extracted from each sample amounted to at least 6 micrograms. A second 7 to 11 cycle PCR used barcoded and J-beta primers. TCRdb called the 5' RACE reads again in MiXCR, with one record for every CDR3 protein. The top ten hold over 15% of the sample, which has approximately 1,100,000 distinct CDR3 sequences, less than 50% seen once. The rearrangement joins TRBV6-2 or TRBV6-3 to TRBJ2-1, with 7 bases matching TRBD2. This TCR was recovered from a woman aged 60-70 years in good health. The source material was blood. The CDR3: CAGSYNLLASSSYNEQFF. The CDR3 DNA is TGTGCCGGCAGTTACAACCTACTAGCGTCGAGCTCCTACAATGAGCAGTTCTTC.